The next 13 T cell receptor beta chains were all read from a single sample in a study of T-cell reconstitution after alpha-beta-depleted transplantation in children. The TCRbeta library incorporated unique molecular identifiers. Each CDR3 protein is one row after TCRdb ran MiXCR on the PCR reads. The sample holds approximately 1,000,000 distinct CDR3 sequences, roughly 29% seen once. The sequencing here drew on PBMCs, mostly from graft donor cells, taken 360 days after TCRalphabeta/CD19-depleted stem cell transplant. The source of these receptors is a boy younger than two who had a stem cell transplant for SCID, so the T cells may come from the graft donor.

V is TRBV6-5 and J is TRBJ2-7; D is possibly TRBD1 (6 bases). The V end was cut by 6 bases, the J end by 7 bases, with 16 bases between. This CDR3 contains 13 residues. Germline V gives CDR1 MNHEY, CDR2 SVGAGI. The CDR3 here is CASRLGQYGEQYF. The DNA of the CDR3 is TGTGCCAGCAGATTAGGACAGTACGGGGAGCAGTACTTC.

This clonotype was observed a handful of times. The V gene is TRBV29-1, the J gene TRBJ2-1; TRBD1 agrees at 7 bases. The CDR3 is made up of 13 amino acids. V lost 7 bases, J lost 8 bases, and 11 bases stayed unmatched. Germline V CDR1 and CDR2: SQVTM, ANQGSEA. CDR3 loop: CSAMGQFGDEQFF. The CDR3 DNA reads as TGCAGCGCAATGGGACAGTTTGGGGATGAGCAGTTCTTC.

The V and J genes are TRBV6-5 and TRBJ1-1; tentatively, D is TRBD1 (6 bases). The CDR3 covers 19 residues. Trimming cost V 3 bases and J 1 base, with 24 bases left between them. The germline CDR1 and CDR2 sequences are MNHEY and SVGAGI. In nucleotides, the CDR3 is TGTGCCAGCAGTTATAGGGGGTCCGGGGGGCCCGACGGGAACACTGAAGCTTTCTTT. Translation: CASSYRGSGGPDGNTEAFF.

The chain has TRBV10-3 and TRBJ2-1; TRBD2 matches 7 bases. The ends lost 6 bases at V and 8 bases at J; junction bases unmatched: 1. In germline, CDR1 is ENHRY, CDR2 SYGVKD. The CDR3 is 11 amino acids. The CDR3 sequence: CAIRRGYEQFF. The CDR3, as DNA: TGTGCCATCAGGCGGGGGTATGAGCAGTTCTTC.

V usage is TRBV4-2 and J usage is TRBJ2-1, with a possible D match to TRBD2 (5 bases). This CDR3 comprises 16 residues. Trimming removed 0 bases from V and 8 bases from J, with 17 bases in between. CDR1 and CDR2 from the germline V gene are LGHNA and YNFKEQ. The CDR3 region is CASSQDHRVKADEQFF. The CDR3 DNA sequence: TGTGCCAGCAGCCAAGACCATAGGGTAAAAGCGGATGAGCAGTTCTTC.

This chain links TRBV12-3 or TRBV12-4 with TRBJ2-1, with 9 bases fitting TRBD2. The CDR3 sequence is 15 residues long. J was trimmed by 11 bases and V by 4 bases; bases with no gene match: 12. The CDR3 DNA is TGTGCCAGCAGTTCCCTGGCTCTAGCGGGGCAGAAGCAGTTCTTC. This encodes CASSSLALAGQKQFF.

The chain has TRBV6-1 and TRBJ2-1, with D perhaps matching TRBD1 (6 bases). The CDR3 spans 16 residues. Per germline, CDR1 MNHNS and CDR2 SASEGT. Trimming pared 5 bases from V and 0 bases from J, leaving 14 bases between. CDR3 nucleotide sequence: TGTGCCAGCAGTACACAGGGCTCCGCCTCCTACAATGAGCAGTTCTTC. Its translation: CASSTQGSASYNEQFF.

The chain combines TRBV12-3 or TRBV12-4 with TRBJ1-3, with 10 positions matching TRBD1. V gave up 5 bases and J gave up 3 bases; unmatched junction bases: 1. CDR3 length: 14 amino acids. In nucleotides, the CDR3 is TGTGCCAGCAGTCGGGACAGGGGTGGAAACACCATATATTTT. Its protein is CASSRDRGGNTIYF.

This clonotype occurred a few times. V is TRBV5-1 and J is TRBJ2-5; 8 nucleotides agree with TRBD2. Germline trimming cut 5 bases from V and 3 bases from J; bases unmatched to any gene: 6. Germline V gene sequence: CDR1 SGHRS, CDR2 YFSETQ. The CDR3 sequence is 14 residues long. The CDR3 DNA reads as TGCGCCAGCAGGAAGCGGGGGACCGAAGAGACCCAGTACTTC. Residues: CASRKRGTEETQYF.

The V gene is TRBV12-3 or TRBV12-4, the J gene TRBJ1-6; the D gene is possibly TRBD1 (6 bases). The length of the CDR3 is 14 residues. V was cut by 3 bases and J by 6 bases, with 9 bases left in between. CDR3 in amino acids: CASSLGASNSPLHF. The DNA for the CDR3 is TGTGCCAGCAGTTTGGGGGCTTCTAATTCACCCCTCCACTTT.

This clonotype showed up just a few times. The genes are TRBV6-5 and TRBJ1-2; tentatively, D is TRBD1 (6 bases). Trimming took off 2 bases at V and 7 bases at J, with 14 bases between the two ends. The CDR3 totals 14 residues. Per germline, CDR1 MNHEY and CDR2 SVGAGI. The CDR3 nucleotides read TGTGCCAGCAGTTACGGACCAGGGGCGGGTGGCTACACCTTC. Protein sequence: CASSYGPGAGGYTF.

The chain recombines TRBV7-8 with TRBJ2-1; D may be TRBD1 or TRBD2 (5 bases each). The germline V and J ends were trimmed by 5 bases and 7 bases, with 27 bases remaining between them. The CDR3 is 18 amino acids. Germline CDR1 SGHVS, CDR2 FQNEAQ. The CDR3 loop reads CASSPNPLLGAEGNEQFF. The CDR3, as DNA: TGTGCCAGCAGCCCAAACCCCTTACTAGGGGCGGAAGGTAATGAGCAGTTCTTC.

This clonotype was counted only a few times. The chain couples TRBV7-9 to TRBJ2-2; D is uncertain. The V end lost 5 bases, the J end lost 1 base, and 14 bases lay between the germline ends. The CDR3 sequence is 16 residues long. Looked up from germline, CDR1 is SEHNR and CDR2 is FQNEAQ (reference sequence). CDR3 nucleotide sequence: TGTGCCAGCAGCCAAAGGTACTCGCGGAACACCGGGGAGCTGTTTTTT. Translated, it gives CASSQRYSRNTGELFF.